This T cell receptor beta chain was profiled in a study of Ad26.COV2.S vaccination and SARS-CoV-2 variants. Study details: Participants got Ad26.COV2.S intramuscularly, once or twice 56 days apart.

Assay: immunoSEQ multiplex PCR; the TCRdb copy retains only in-frame clones and omits some. The sample lists approximately 450,000 clones, around 90% occurring once. This sample's treatment: 15 to 20 received Ad26.COV2.S at low or high dose, single or two shots; about 5 received placebo; per-sample allocation not given. Samples analyzed were those drawn on day 63 after the first vaccine or placebo injection. Within Boston, the person who donated was an adult of 18-55 years. The study used a vaccine consisting of an Ad26 vector that expressed Wuhan-strain SARS-CoV-2 spike. The CDR3 spans 12 residues. The germline V gene encodes CDR1 LNHDA and CDR2 SQIVND (reference sequence). The germline V and J ends were trimmed by 5 bases and 5 bases, with 9 bases remaining between them.

The rearrangement uses TRBV19 and TRBJ2-5; unclear D gene. This TCR derives from a person aged 18 to 59 who received the Ad26.COV2.S COVID-19 vaccine or a placebo. Sequencing used peripheral blood, obtained in a trial of Ad26.COV2.S vaccine versus placebo. This CDR3 reads CASSHDWETQYF. In DNA, the CDR3 is TGTGCCAGTAGTCACGACTGGGAGACCCAGTACTTC.